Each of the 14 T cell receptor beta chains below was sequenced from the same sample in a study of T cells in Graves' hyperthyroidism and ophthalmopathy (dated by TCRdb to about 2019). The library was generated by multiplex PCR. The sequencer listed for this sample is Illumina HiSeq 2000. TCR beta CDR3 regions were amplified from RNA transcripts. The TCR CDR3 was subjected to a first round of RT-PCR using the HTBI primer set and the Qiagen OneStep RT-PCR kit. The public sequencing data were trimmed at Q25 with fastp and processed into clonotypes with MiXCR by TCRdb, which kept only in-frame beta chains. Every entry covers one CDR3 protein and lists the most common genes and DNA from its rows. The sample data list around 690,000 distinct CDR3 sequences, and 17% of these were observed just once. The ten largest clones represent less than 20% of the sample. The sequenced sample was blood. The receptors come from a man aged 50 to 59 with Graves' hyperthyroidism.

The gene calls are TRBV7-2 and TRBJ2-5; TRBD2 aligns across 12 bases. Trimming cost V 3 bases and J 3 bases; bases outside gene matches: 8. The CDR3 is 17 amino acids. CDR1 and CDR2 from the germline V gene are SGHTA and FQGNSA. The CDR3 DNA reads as TGTGCCAGCAGCTTCGTTGGGGGACTAGCGGGCAAAGAGACCCAGTACTTC. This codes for CASSFVGGLAGKETQYF.

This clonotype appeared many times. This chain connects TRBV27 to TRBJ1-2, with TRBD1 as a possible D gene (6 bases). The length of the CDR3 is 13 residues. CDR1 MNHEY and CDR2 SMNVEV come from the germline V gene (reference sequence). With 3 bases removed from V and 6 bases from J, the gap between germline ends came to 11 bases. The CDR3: CASSFLQGNGYTF. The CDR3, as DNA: TGTGCCAGCAGTTTCTTACAGGGAAATGGCTACACCTTC.

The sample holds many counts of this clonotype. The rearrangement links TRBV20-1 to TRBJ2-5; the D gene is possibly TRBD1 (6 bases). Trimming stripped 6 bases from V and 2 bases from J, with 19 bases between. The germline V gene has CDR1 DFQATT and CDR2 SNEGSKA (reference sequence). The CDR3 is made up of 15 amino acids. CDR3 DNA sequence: TGCAGTGCCTACACCTCCGGGACACCTCAAGAGACCCAGTACTTC. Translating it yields CSAYTSGTPQETQYF.

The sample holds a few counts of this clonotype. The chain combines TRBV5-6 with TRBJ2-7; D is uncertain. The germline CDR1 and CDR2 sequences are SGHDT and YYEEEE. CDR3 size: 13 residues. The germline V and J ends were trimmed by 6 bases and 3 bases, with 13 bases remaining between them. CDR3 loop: CASKWTEDYEQYF. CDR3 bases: TGTGCCAGCAAGTGGACGGAAGACTACGAGCAGTACTTC.

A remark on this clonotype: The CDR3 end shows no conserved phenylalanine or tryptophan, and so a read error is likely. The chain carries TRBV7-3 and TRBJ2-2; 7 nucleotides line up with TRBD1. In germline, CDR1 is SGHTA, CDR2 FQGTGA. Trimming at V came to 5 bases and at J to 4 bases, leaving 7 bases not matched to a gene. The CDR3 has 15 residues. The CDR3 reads CASSSPTGSTGELFS. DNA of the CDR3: TGTGCCAGCAGCAGCCCGACAGGGTCCACCGGGGAGCTGTTTTCT.

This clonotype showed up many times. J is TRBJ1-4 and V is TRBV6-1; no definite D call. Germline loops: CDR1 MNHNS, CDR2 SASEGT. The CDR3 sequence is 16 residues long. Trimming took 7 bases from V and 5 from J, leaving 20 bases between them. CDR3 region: CASTGLLLKTNEKLFF. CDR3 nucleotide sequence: TGTGCCAGCACAGGACTCCTTCTAAAGACAAATGAAAAACTGTTTTTT.

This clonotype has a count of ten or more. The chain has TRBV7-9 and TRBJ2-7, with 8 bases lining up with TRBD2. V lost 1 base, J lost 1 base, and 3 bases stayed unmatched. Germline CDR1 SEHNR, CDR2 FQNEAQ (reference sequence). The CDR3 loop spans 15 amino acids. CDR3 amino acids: CASSLGGGRSYEQYF. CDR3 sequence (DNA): TGTGCCAGCAGCTTAGGCGGGGGGAGGTCCTACGAGCAGTACTTC.

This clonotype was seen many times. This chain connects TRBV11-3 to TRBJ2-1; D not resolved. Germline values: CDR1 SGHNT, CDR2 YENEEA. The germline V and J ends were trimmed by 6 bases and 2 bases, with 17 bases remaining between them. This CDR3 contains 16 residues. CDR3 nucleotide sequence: TGTGCCAGCAGTCCTCAACCTCTAGGGCCCTACAATGAGCAGTTCTTC. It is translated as CASSPQPLGPYNEQFF.

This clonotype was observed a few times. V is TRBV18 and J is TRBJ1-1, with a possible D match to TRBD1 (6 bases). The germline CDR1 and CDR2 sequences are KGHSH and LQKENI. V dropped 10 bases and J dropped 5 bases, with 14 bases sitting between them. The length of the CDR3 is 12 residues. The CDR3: CATTQGGTEAFF. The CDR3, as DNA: TGTGCCACCACACAGGGAGGGACTGAAGCTTTCTTT.

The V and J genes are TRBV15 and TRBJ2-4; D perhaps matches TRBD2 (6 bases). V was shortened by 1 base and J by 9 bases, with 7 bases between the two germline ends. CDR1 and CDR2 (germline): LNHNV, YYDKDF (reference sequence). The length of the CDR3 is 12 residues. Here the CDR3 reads CATSRVGGIQYF. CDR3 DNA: TGTGCCACCAGCAGAGTGGGAGGCATTCAGTACTTC.

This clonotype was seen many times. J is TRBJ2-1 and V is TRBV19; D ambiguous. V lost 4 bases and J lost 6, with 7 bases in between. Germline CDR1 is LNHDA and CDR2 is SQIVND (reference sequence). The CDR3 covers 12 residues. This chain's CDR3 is CASSNGLNEQFF. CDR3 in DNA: TGTGCCAGTAGTAATGGCCTCAATGAGCAGTTCTTC.

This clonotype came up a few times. The CDR3 coding sequence is TGTGCCAGCAATCCCCAGGGTGCCCTCAATCAGCCCCAGCATTTT. Translation: CASNPQGALNQPQHF. The chain joins TRBV28 to TRBJ1-5, with D tentatively TRBD1 (5 bases). The germline CDR1 and CDR2 sequences are MDHEN and SYDVKM. V was trimmed by 7 bases and J by 3 bases, leaving 16 bases between them. This CDR3 has 15 residues. The full variable domain, in which reference TRBV28 and TRBJ1-5 provide the parts outside the CDR3, is DVKVTQSSRYLVKRTGEKVFLECVQDMDHENMFWYRQDPGLGLRLIYFSYDVKMKEKGDIPEGYSVSREKKERFSLILESASTNQTSMYLCASNPQGALNQPQHFGDGTRLSIL.

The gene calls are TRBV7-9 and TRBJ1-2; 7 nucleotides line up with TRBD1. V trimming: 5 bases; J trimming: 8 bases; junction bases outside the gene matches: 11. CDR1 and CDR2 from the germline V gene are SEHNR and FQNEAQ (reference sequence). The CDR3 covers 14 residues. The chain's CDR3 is CASSRGQTVGGYTF. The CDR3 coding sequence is TGTGCCAGCAGCCGGGGACAGACGGTGGGAGGCTACACCTTC.

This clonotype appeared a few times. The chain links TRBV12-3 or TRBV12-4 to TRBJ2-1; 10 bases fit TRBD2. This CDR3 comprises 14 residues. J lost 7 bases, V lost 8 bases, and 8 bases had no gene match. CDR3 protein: CASEQGTSVNEQFF. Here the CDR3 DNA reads TGTGCCAGCGAACAGGGGACTAGCGTAAATGAGCAGTTCTTC.